A single sample is the source of the 5 T cell receptor beta chains below, sequenced in a study of blood T cell repertoires in COVID-19. Method: immunoSEQ multiplex PCR; TCRdb's copy keeps in-frame clones and lacks some. The sample carries over 200,000 clones, 91% recorded once. The sequenced material came from PBMCs or T cells enriched from blood (not recorded which). The receptor source for this set is a human donor in a cohort exposed to, infected with or recovered from COVID-19 (not recorded which). The donor label of this sample is uncertain.

The chain has TRBV7-2 and TRBJ1-1; tentatively, D is TRBD1 (6 bases). V lost 5 bases and J 2 bases, leaving 9 bases between the germline ends. In germline, CDR1 is SGHTA, CDR2 FQGNSA. The CDR3 loop spans 13 amino acids. DNA for the CDR3: TGTGCCAGCAGCCTACAGGGCAACACTGAAGCTTTCTTT. As protein: CASSLQGNTEAFF. The entire variable domain, with the rest obtained from reference TRBV7-2 and TRBJ1-1, is as follows: GAGVSQSPSNKVTEKGKDVELRCDPISGHTALYWYRQSLGQGLEFLIYFQGNSAPDKSGLPSDRFSAERTGGSVSTLTIQRTQQEDSAVYLCASSLQGNTEAFFGQGTRLTVV.

The chain recombines TRBV30 with TRBJ1-1; D is unclear. The CDR3 sequence is 17 residues long. Germline V gene lookup returns CDR1 GTSNPN and CDR2 SVGIG (reference sequence). The ends were cut back, 0 bases at V and 1 base at J, with 18 bases in the middle. The DNA for the CDR3 is TGTGCCTGGAGTGTAAGGCTGGGCAGAGAAAAGAACACTGAAGCTTTCTTT. Its protein product is CAWSVRLGREKNTEAFF.

The chain is built from TRBV20-1 and TRBJ1-2; D is possibly TRBD1 (5 bases). The CDR3 covers 11 residues. The V and J ends lost 1 base and 7 bases respectively, with 7 bases between them. Germline CDR1 reads DFQATT; CDR2 reads SNEGSKA (reference sequence). The CDR3 here is CSARGQFGYTF. The CDR3 nucleotides read TGCAGTGCTAGAGGACAGTTTGGCTACACCTTC.

This chain links TRBV11-2 with TRBJ2-7; TRBD1 aligns across 7 bases. Looked up from germline, CDR1 is SGHAT and CDR2 is FQNNGV. The CDR3 extends over 15 amino acids. V was pared by 1 base and J by 3 bases, with 6 bases of the junction left unmatched. This CDR3 is CASSLVRDSIYEQYF. CDR3 coding DNA: TGTGCCAGCAGCTTAGTCAGGGACAGCATCTACGAGCAGTACTTC.

This rearrangement joins TRBV10-3 to TRBJ1-2; no clear D. Germline V CDR1 and CDR2: ENHRY, SYGVKD. The germline V and J ends were trimmed by 4 bases and 8 bases, with 8 bases remaining between them. This CDR3 region has 11 residues. The chain's CDR3 is CAISGGEGYTF. CDR3 in DNA: TGTGCCATCAGTGGCGGGGAAGGCTACACCTTC.